This T cell receptor (beta chain) was captured in a study of memory CD4+ T cells and cytomegalovirus serostatus. As for this clone: The antigen is unknown.

Original processing methods: After removing out-of-frame reads, 2.3 million or so distinct TCRbeta sequences remained. Generated by immunoSEQ multiplex PCR, the TCRdb table keeps only in-frame clones and is missing some. From that table come the V and J calls and clone size; the DNA was used to work out D and trimming. This table holds about 50,000 clones, roughly 80% found once. Study results and caveats: Each of 67 CMV-associated TCRbeta sequences occurred in one to five individuals.

Single viable CD3+CD4+CD8-CD45RO+ cells were sorted as the memory CD4+ T cells. Donors' CMV status reflects serum IgG against pp150, pp28, p38, p52. After thawing, CD4+ T cells were positively selected. V was trimmed by 7 bases and J by 3 bases, leaving 10 bases between them. This CDR3 comprises 14 residues. The germline CDR1 and CDR2 sequences are MNHEY and SMNVEV (reference sequence). The V call is TRBV27, the J call TRBJ2-6, with unresolved D. This sequence originates from an adult in good health and CMV-seronegative. Material: memory CD4+ T cells from blood. This CDR3 reads CASMQGFGANVLTF. The CDR3 DNA reads TGTGCCAGCATGCAAGGTTTTGGGGCCAACGTCCTGACTTTC.